This T cell receptor beta chain was found in a study of blood T cell repertoires in COVID-19. Cohorts were assigned according to the clinical history that participants reported. Donors in Cohort 3 counted as recovered after two negative PCRs, clearance, or symptom resolution. Germline V gene data show CDR1 as SEHNR and CDR2 as FQNEAQ (reference sequence). This CDR3 is 14 amino acids long. V trimming: 2 bases; J trimming: 2 bases; junction bases outside the gene matches: 0. A remark on this clone: Other DNA sequences in the sample encode the same CDR3.

Only in-frame clones appear in the TCRdb table, and some are missing; sequencing was by immunoSEQ multiplex PCR. Found here are 150,000 to 200,000 clones, 88% of them singletons; the top ten hold roughly 8.6%. The receptor was isolated from a woman under 30 who had recovered from COVID-19. The chain recombines TRBV7-9 with TRBJ2-1; the match to TRBD2 covers 7 bases. Material for sequencing was PBMCs or T cells enriched from blood (not recorded which). CDR3 loop: CASSLRGAYNEQFF. The DNA of the CDR3 is TGTGCCAGCAGCTTACGGGGGGCCTACAATGAGCAGTTCTTC.